Following are 9 T cell receptor beta chains from one sample sequenced in a study of shared clonotypes between healthy human individuals. Data came from immunoSEQ multiplex PCR; TCRdb stores just in-frame clones and leaves some out. Of some 2,400,000 clones listed, around 95% are singletons. Material for sequencing was naive CD4+ T cells sorted from blood. Subset here: CD45RA+ positively selected. These receptors came from a young man in good health.

Regarding this clone: The same CDR3 is also encoded by other DNA sequences in this sample. The CDR3 bases are TGTGCCATCAGTGAGACAACCTATGGCTACACCTTC. This sequence encodes CAISETTYGYTF. The chain uses TRBV10-3 and TRBJ1-2; D is ambiguous. The CDR3 runs 12 residues. V lost 2 bases and J 4 bases, leaving 5 bases between the germline ends. Germline CDR1 ENHRY, CDR2 SYGVKD.

Only one count was recorded for this clone. As DNA, the CDR3 is TGTGCCAGCAGATACCCCGGACAGGGCATCTATGGCTACACCTTC. Translation gives CASRYPGQGIYGYTF. The chain carries TRBV6-5 and TRBJ1-2, with 8 bases identical to TRBD1. The CDR3 runs to 15 residues. Trimming at V came to 6 bases and at J to 4 bases, leaving 10 bases not matched to a gene. Germline V CDR1 and CDR2: MNHEY, SVGAGI.

V is TRBV5-1 and J is TRBJ2-3, with a tentative D call TRBD2 (6 bases). CDR3 length: 12 amino acids. Germline V lookup: CDR1 SGHRS, CDR2 YFSETQ. V lost 7 bases, J lost 5 bases, and 11 bases lay in between. The CDR3 sequence: CASLQEGDTQYF. The CDR3 bases are TGCGCCAGCTTACAGGAGGGAGATACGCAGTATTTT.

The chain employs TRBV2 and TRBJ2-5; perhaps TRBD2 as D (6 bases). CDR3 size: 15 residues. The germline gives CDR1 SNHLY, CDR2 FYNNEI. The V and J ends lost 4 bases and 2 bases respectively, with 14 bases between them. CDR3 protein: CASSGGAGLQETQYF. Here the CDR3 DNA reads TGTGCCAGCAGTGGTGGAGCGGGCCTGCAAGAGACCCAGTACTTC.

Concerning this clone: Other DNA sequences of this sample code for an identical CDR3. The V and J genes are TRBV5-1 and TRBJ2-3; tentatively, D is TRBD2 (5 bases). V lost 0 bases and J 3 bases, leaving 8 bases between the germline ends. Germline-derived CDR1 and CDR2 are SGHRS and YFSETQ. The CDR3 extends over 14 amino acids. CDR3 loop: CASSLGAGTDTQYF. CDR3 coding DNA: TGCGCCAGCAGCTTGGGGGCGGGTACAGATACGCAGTATTTT.

V is TRBV6-6 and J is TRBJ2-4, with 8 nucleotides matching TRBD2. This CDR3 has 16 amino acids. J lost 5 bases, V lost 2 bases, and 8 bases had no gene match. Per the germline V gene, CDR1 is MNHNY and CDR2 is SVGAGI (reference sequence). CDR3 DNA: TGTGCCAGCAGTTACGGAGGTAGCGGGAAGGAAAACATTCAGTACTTC. Amino acid sequence: CASSYGGSGKENIQYF.

The chain is built from TRBV25-1 and TRBJ1-1; the match to TRBD1 covers 8 bases. The J segment lost 1 base and the V segment lost 6 bases, leaving 4 bases of the junction unmatched. This CDR3 is built from 14 residues. Germline V gene lookup returns CDR1 MGHDK and CDR2 SYGVNS. The CDR3 DNA reads as TGTGCCAGCAGAACTGGGACAGGGAACACTGAAGCTTTCTTT. Its protein is CASRTGTGNTEAFF. The full variable domain, its missing parts supplied by reference TRBV25-1 and TRBJ1-1, is EADIYQTPRYLVIGTGKKITLECSQTMGHDKMYWYQQDPGMELHLIHYSYGVNSTEKGDLSSESTVSRIRTEHFPLTLESARPSHTSQYLCASRTGTGNTEAFFGQGTRLTVV.

Of note for this clone: Compared with germline, one end of the junction differs, possibly owing to a read error. V is TRBV5-1 and J is TRBJ1-3; D uncertain. From germline, CDR1 is SGHRS and CDR2 YFSETQ. There are 12 residues in the CDR3. The chain's CDR3 is CASSLDGNAIYF. CDR3 sequence (DNA): TGCGCCAGCAGCTTGGATGGAAACGCCATATATTTT. The full variable domain, with the rest looked up from reference TRBV5-1 and TRBJ1-3, is KAGVTQTPRYLIKTRGQQVTLSCSPISGHRSVSWYQQTPGQGLQFLFEYFSETQRNKGNFPGRFSGRQFSNSRSEMNVSTLELGDSALYLCASSLDGNAIYFGEGSWLTVV.

V is TRBV7-6 and J is TRBJ2-3; TRBD1 aligns across 7 bases. V shed 5 bases and J 6 bases; nucleotides not matched to a gene: 5. The CDR3 length is 13 residues. Germline V gene data show CDR1 as SGHVS and CDR2 as FNYEAQ. The CDR3 DNA is TGTGCCAGCAGCCGACAGGGTGGCGATACGCAGTATTTT. Protein: CASSRQGGDTQYF.